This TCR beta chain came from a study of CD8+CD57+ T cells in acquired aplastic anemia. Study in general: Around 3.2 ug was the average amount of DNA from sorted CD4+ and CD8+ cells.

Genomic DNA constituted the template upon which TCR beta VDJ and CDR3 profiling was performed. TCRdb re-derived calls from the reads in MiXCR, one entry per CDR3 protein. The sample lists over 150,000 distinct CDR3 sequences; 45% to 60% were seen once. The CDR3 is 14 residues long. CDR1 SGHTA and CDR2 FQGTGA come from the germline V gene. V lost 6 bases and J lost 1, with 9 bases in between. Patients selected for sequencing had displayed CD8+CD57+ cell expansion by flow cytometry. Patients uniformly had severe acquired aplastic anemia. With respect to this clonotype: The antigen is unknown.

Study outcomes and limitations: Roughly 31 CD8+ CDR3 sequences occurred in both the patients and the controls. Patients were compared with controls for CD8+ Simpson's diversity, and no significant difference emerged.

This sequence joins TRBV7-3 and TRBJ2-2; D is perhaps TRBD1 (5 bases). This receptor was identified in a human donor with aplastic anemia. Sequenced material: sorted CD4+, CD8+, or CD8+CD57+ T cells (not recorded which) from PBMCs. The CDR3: CASRRQRNTGELFF. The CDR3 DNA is TGTGCCAGCAGGCGACAGAGGAACACCGGGGAGCTGTTTTTT. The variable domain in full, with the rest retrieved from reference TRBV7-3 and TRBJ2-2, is GAGVSQTPSNKVTEKGKYVELRCDPISGHTALYWYRQSLGQGPEFLIYFQGTGAADDSGLPNDRFFAVRPEGSVSTLKIQRTERGDSAVYLCASRRQRNTGELFFGEGSRLTVL.